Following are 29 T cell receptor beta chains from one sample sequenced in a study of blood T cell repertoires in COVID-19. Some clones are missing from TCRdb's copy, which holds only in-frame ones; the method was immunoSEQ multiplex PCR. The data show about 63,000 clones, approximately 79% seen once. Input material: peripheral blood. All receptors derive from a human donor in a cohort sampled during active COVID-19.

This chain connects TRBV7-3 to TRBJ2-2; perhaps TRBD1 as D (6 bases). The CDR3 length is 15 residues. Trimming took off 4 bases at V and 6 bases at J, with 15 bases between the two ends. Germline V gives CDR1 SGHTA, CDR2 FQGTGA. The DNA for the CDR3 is TGTGCCAGCAGCTCAAGTGGACAGCTGGCCGGGGAGCTGTTTTTT. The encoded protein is CASSSSGQLAGELFF.

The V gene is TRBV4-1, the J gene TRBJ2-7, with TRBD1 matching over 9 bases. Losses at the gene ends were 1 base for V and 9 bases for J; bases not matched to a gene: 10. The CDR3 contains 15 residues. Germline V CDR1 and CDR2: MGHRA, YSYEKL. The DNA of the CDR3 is TGCGCCAGCAGCCAAGCCGAGACAGGGGGGTATTGGCAGTACTTC. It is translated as CASSQAETGGYWQYF.

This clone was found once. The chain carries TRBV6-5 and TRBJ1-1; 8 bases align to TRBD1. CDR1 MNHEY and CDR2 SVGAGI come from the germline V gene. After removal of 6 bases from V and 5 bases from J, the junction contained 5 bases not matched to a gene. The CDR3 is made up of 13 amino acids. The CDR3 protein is CASRYRGGTEAFF. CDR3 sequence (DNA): TGTGCCAGCAGGTACAGGGGGGGTACTGAAGCTTTCTTT.

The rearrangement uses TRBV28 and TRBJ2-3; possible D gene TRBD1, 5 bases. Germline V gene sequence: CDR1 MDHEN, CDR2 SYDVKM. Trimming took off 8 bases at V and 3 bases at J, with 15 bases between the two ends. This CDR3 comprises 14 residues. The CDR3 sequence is CASPWGPETDTQYF. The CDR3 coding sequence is TGTGCCAGCCCCTGGGGCCCGGAAACAGATACGCAGTATTTT.

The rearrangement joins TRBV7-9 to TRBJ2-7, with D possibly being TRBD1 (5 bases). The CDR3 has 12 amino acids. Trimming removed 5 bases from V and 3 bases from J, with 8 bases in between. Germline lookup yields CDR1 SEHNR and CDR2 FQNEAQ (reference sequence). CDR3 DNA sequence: TGTGCCAGCAGCCCAGGGATCTACGAGCAGTACTTC. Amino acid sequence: CASSPGIYEQYF.

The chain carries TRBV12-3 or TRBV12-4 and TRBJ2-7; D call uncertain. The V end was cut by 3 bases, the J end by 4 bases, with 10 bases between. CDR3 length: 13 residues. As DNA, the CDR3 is TGTGCCAGCAGTTTTAGTAGGAGTTACGAGCAGTACTTC. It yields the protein CASSFSRSYEQYF.

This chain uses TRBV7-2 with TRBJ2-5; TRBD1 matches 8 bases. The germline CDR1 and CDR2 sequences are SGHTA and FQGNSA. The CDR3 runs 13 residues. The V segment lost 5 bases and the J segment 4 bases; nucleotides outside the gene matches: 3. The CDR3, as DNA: TGTGCCAGCAGCGTGGGACAGGTAGAGACCCAGTACTTC. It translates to CASSVGQVETQYF.

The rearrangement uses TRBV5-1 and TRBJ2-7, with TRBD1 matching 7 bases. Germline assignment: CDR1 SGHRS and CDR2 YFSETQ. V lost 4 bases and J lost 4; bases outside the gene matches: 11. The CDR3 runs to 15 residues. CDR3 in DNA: TGCGCCAGCAGCCTGCCAGGGCAGGGGGAGTACGAGCAGTACTTC. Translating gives CASSLPGQGEYEQYF. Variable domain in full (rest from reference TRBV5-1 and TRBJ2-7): KAGVTQTPRYLIKTRGQQVTLSCSPISGHRSVSWYQQTPGQGLQFLFEYFSETQRNKGNFPGRFSGRQFSNSRSEMNVSTLELGDSALYLCASSLPGQGEYEQYFGPGTRLTVT.

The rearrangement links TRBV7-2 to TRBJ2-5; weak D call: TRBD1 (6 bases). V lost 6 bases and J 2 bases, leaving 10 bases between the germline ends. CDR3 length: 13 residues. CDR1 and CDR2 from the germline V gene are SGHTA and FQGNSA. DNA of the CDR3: TGTGCCAGCAGACGAGGACAGCAAGAGACCCAGTACTTC. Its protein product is CASRRGQQETQYF. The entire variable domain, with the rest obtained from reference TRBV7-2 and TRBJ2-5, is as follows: GAGVSQSPSNKVTEKGKDVELRCDPISGHTALYWYRQSLGQGLEFLIYFQGNSAPDKSGLPSDRFSAERTGGSVSTLTIQRTQQEDSAVYLCASRRGQQETQYFGPGTRLLVL.

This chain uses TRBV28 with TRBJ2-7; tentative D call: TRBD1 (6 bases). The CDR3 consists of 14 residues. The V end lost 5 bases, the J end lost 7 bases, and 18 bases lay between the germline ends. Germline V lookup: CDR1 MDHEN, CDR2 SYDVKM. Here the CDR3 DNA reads TGTGCCAGCAGTCCGCTAGCAGGGGCCTGGGAGCAGTACTTC. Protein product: CASSPLAGAWEQYF.

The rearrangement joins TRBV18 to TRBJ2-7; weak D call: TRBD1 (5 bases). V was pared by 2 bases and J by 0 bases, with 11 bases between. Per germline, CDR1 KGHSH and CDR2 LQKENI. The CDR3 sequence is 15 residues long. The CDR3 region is CASSPGTGTSYEQYF. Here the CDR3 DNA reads TGTGCCAGCTCACCAGGAACAGGAACCTCCTACGAGCAGTACTTC.

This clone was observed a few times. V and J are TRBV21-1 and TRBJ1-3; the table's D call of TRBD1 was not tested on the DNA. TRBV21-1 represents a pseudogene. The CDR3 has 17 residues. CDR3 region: CASSKVGTGGGGNTIYF. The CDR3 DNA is TGTGCCAGCAGCAAAGTGGGGACAGGGGGAGGTGGAAACACCATATATTTT.

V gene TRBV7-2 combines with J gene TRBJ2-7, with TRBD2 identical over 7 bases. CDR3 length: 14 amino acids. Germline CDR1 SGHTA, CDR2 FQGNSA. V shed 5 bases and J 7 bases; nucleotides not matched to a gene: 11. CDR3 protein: CASSPSLAAGEQYF. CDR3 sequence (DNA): TGTGCCAGCAGCCCCAGCCTAGCAGCGGGGGAGCAGTACTTC. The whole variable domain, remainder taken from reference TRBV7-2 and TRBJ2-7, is GAGVSQSPSNKVTEKGKDVELRCDPISGHTALYWYRQSLGQGLEFLIYFQGNSAPDKSGLPSDRFSAERTGGSVSTLTIQRTQQEDSAVYLCASSPSLAAGEQYFGPGTRLTVT.

The CDR3 sequence: CASSLGAGANEQYF. DNA of the CDR3: TGTGCCAGCAGCTTAGGTGCGGGGGCGAACGAGCAGTACTTC. The chain couples TRBV7-9 to TRBJ2-7; tentative D call: TRBD2 (7 bases). Trimming took off 1 base at V and 5 bases at J, with 12 bases between the two ends. There are 14 residues in the CDR3. Germline V lookup: CDR1 SEHNR, CDR2 FQNEAQ (reference sequence).

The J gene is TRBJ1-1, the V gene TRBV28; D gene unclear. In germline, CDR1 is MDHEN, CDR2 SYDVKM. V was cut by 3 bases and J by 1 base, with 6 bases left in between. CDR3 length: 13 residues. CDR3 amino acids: CASSLAQNTEAFF. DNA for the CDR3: TGTGCCAGCAGTTTGGCTCAGAACACTGAAGCTTTCTTT.

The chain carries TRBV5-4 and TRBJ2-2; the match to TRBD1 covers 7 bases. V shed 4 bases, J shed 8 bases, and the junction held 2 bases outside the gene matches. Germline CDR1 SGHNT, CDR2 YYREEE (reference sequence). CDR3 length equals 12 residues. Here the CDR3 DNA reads TGTGCCAGCAGCCTGACAGGGGGGGAGCTGTTTTTT. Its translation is CASSLTGGELFF.

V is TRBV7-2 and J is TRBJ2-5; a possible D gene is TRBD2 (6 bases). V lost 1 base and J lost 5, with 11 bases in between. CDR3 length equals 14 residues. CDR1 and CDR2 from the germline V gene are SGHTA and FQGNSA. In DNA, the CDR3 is TGTGCCAGCAGCTTAGGGGGCGCGGGGGAGACCCAGTACTTC. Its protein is CASSLGGAGETQYF.

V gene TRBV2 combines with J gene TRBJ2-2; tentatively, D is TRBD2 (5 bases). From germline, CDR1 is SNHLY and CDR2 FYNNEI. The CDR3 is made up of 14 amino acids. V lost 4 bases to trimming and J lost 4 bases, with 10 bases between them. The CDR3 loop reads CASSVIGGTGELFF. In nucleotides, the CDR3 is TGTGCCAGCAGTGTAATCGGAGGCACCGGGGAGCTGTTTTTT. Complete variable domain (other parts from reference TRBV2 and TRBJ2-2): EPEVTQTPSHQVTQMGQEVILRCVPISNHLYFYWYRQILGQKVEFLVSFYNNEISEKSEIFDDQFSVERPDGSNFTLKIRSTKLEDSAMYFCASSVIGGTGELFFGEGSRLTVL.

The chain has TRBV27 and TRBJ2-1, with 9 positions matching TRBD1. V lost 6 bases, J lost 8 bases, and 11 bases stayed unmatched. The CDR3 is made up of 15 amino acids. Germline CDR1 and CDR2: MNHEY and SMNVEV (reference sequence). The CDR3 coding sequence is TGTGCCAGCAGGACCGGAGGGACAGGGTTATATGAGCAGTTCTTC. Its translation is CASRTGGTGLYEQFF.

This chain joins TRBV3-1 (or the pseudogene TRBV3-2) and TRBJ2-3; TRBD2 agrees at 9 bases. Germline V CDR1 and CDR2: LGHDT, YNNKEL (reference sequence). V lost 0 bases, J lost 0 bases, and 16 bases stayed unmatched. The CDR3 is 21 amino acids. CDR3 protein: CASSQDGVAGVGSASTDTQYF. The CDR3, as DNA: TGTGCCAGCAGCCAAGATGGAGTAGCGGGAGTAGGGAGTGCTAGCACAGATACGCAGTATTTT.

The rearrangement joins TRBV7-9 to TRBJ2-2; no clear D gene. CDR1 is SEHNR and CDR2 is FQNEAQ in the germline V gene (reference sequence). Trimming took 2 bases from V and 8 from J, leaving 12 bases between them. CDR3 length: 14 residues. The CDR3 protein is CASSLFASAGELFF. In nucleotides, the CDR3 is TGTGCCAGCAGCTTATTTGCAAGCGCGGGGGAGCTGTTTTTT.

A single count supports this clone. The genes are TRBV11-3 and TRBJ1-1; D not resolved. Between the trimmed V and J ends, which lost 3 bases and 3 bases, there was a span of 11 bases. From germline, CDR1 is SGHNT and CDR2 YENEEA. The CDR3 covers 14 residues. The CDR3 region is CASSFGSGYTEAFF. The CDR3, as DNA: TGTGCCAGCAGCTTTGGCAGCGGGTACACTGAAGCTTTCTTT.

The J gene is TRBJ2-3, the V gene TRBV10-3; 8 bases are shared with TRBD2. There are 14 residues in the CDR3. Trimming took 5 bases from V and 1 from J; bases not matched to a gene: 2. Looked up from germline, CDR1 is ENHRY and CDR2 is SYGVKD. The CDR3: CAISPGLGTDTQYF. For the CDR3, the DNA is TGTGCCATCAGTCCGGGACTAGGCACAGATACGCAGTATTTT.

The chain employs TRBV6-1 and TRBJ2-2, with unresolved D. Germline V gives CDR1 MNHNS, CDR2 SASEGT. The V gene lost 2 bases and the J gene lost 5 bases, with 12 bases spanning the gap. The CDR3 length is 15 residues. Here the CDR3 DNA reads TGTGCCAGCAGTGAAATGACTCCCTCGACCGGGGAGCTGTTTTTT. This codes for CASSEMTPSTGELFF.

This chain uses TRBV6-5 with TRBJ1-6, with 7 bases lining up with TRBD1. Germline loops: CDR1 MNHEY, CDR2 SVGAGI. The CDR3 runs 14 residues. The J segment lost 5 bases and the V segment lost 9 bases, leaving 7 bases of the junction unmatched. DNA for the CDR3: TGTGCCAGTTGGCGGGGACAGCATAATTCACCCCTCCACTTT. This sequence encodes CASWRGQHNSPLHF.

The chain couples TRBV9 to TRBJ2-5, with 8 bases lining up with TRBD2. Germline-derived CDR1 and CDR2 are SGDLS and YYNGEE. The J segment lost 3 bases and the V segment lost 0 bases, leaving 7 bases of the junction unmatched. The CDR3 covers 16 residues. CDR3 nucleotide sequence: TGTGCCAGCAGCGTAGTTGGTAGCGGGATTAAAGAGACCCAGTACTTC. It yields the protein CASSVVGSGIKETQYF.

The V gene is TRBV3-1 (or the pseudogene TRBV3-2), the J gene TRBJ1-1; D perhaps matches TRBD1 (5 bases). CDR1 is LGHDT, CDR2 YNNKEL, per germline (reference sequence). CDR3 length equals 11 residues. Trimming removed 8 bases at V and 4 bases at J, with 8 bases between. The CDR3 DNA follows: TGTGCCAGCCGGGGGGGCACTGAAGCTTTCTTT. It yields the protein CASRGGTEAFF.

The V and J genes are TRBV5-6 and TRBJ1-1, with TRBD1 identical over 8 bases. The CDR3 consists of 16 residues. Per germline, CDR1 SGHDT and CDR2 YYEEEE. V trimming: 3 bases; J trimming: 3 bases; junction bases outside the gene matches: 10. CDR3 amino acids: CASSYRYTGGHTEAFF. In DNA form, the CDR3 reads TGTGCCAGCAGCTACCGATATACAGGGGGGCACACTGAAGCTTTCTTT.

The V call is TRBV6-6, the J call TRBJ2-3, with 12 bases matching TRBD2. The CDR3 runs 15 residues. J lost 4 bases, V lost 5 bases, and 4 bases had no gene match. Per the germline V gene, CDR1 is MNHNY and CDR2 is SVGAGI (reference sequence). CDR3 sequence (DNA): TGTGCCAGCAGTCCTAGCGGGAGGGCCGCAGATACGCAGTATTTT. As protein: CASSPSGRAADTQYF.